This T cell receptor (beta chain) was sequenced for a study of CD8 T cells in Susac syndrome. Study-level information: There were six sequenced Susac syndrome patients with active disease and about eight in remission.

cDNA came from approximately 0.5 to 1 ug RNA primed by random hexamers. TCR beta CDR3 was amplified by immunoSEQ covering 54 Vbeta and 13 Jbeta. A single record per CDR3 protein comes from TCRdb applying MiXCR to the immunoSEQ multiplex PCR reads. In the table there are some 130,000 distinct CDR3 sequences, roughly 94% of which are singletons. Unmatched junction bases numbered 9, after V lost 8 bases and J lost 4 bases. Germline values: CDR1 MNHEY, CDR2 SMNVEV (reference sequence). This CDR3 region has 15 residues. Definite or probable Susac syndrome was diagnosed using recently defined diagnostic criteria.

The sequenced sample was CD8+ T cells from PBMCs. The chain is built from TRBV27 and TRBJ2-5; 11 bases are shared with TRBD1. This receptor was identified in a human donor with Susac syndrome. The CDR3 sequence: CASAGTGGKGETQYF. The CDR3 region has the DNA TGTGCCAGCGCTGGGACAGGGGGTAAGGGAGAGACCCAGTACTTC.